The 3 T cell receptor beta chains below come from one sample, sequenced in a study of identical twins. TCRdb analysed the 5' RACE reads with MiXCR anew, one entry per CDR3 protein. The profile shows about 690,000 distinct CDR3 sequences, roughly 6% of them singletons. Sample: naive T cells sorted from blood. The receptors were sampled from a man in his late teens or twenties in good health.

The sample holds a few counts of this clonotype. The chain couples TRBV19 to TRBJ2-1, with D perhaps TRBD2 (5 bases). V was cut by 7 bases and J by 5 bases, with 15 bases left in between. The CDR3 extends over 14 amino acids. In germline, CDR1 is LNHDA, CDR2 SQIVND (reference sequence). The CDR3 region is CASKALGSDNEQFF. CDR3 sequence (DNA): TGTGCCAGTAAGGCACTAGGGTCCGACAATGAGCAGTTCTTC.

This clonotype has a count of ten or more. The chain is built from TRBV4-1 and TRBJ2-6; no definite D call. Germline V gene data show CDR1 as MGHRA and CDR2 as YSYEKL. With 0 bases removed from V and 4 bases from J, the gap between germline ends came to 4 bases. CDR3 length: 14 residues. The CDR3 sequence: CASSQDVGANVLTF. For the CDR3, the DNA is TGCGCCAGCAGCCAAGATGTGGGGGCCAACGTCCTGACTTTC.

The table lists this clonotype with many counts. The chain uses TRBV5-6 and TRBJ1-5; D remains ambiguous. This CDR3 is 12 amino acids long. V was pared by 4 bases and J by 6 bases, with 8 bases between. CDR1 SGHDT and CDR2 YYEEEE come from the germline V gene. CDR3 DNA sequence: TGTGCCAGCAGCCACCCCGGTCAGCCCCAGCATTTT. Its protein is CASSHPGQPQHF. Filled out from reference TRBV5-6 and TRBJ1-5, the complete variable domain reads DAGVTQSPTHLIKTRGQQVTLRCSPKSGHDTVSWYQQALGQGPQFIFQYYEEEERQRGNFPDRFSGHQFPNYSSELNVNALLLGDSALYLCASSHPGQPQHFGDGTRLSIL.